This T cell receptor (beta chain) was sequenced for a study of T cell responses to AZD1222 COVID-19 vaccine. This clone is a singleton in its sample. The CDR3 extends over 14 amino acids. Per germline, CDR1 SGHDT and CDR2 YYEEEE. With 5 bases clipped from V and 0 bases from J, the junction kept 4 bases outside the gene matches. Sequencing used immunoSEQ multiplex PCR; TCRdb keeps in-frame clones, though not all of them. This repertoire shows roughly 100,000 clones, roughly 87% found once; its top ten account for 4% to 6%. The receptor comes from an adult in good health. Sequenced here: peripheral blood, sampled on day 0 of AZD1222 vaccination. The rearrangement links TRBV5-6 to TRBJ2-7; 8 bases match TRBD1. In nucleotides, the CDR3 is TGTGCCAGCAGTGGGACAGGTTTCTCCTACGAGCAGTACTTC. This codes for CASSGTGFSYEQYF. The full variable domain, rest sourced from reference TRBV5-6 and TRBJ2-7, is DAGVTQSPTHLIKTRGQQVTLRCSPKSGHDTVSWYQQALGQGPQFIFQYYEEEERQRGNFPDRFSGHQFPNYSSELNVNALLLGDSALYLCASSGTGFSYEQYFGPGTRLTVT.